Following are 10 T cell receptor beta chains from one sample sequenced in a study of shared clonotypes between healthy human individuals. Profiled with immunoSEQ multiplex PCR; TCRdb holds only in-frame clones, not every one. Of over 2 million clones listed, approximately 94% are singletons. CD45RO negativity and positive selection for CCR7 defined naive CD8 cells, a population that excluded terminally differentiated effector memory CD45RA+ cells. What was sequenced was naive CD8+ T cells sorted from blood. Receptors were obtained from a man between 18 and 35 years old in good health.

This sequence joins TRBV7-3 and TRBJ1-3; a possible D gene is TRBD1 (5 bases). CDR3 length equals 14 residues. With 2 bases removed from V and 4 bases from J, the gap between germline ends came to 9 bases. Germline V gene lookup returns CDR1 SGHTA and CDR2 FQGTGA. CDR3 loop: CASSLSGPGNTIYF. Written as DNA, the CDR3 is TGTGCCAGCAGCTTATCAGGGCCAGGAAACACCATATATTTT.

This chain links TRBV7-9 with TRBJ1-1; no firm D call. Germline V CDR1 and CDR2: SEHNR, FQNEAQ (reference sequence). Trimming took 3 bases from V and 1 from J, leaving 9 bases between them. CDR3 size: 14 residues. The CDR3 DNA sequence: TGTGCCAGCAGCTTGGCCTCGGGGAACACTGAAGCTTTCTTT. It codes for CASSLASGNTEAFF. Filled out from reference TRBV7-9 and TRBJ1-1, the complete variable domain reads DTGVSQNPRHKITKRGQNVTFRCDPISEHNRLYWYRQTLGQGPEFLTYFQNEAQLEKSRLLSDRFSAERPKGSFSTLEIQRTEQGDSAMYLCASSLASGNTEAFFGQGTRLTVV.

The chain carries TRBV25-1 and TRBJ1-2; 9 positions match TRBD1. The CDR3 is 16 amino acids. Per the germline V gene, CDR1 is MGHDK and CDR2 is SYGVNS. The V gene end was trimmed by 4 bases and the J gene end by 9 bases; junction bases not matched to a gene: 15. The CDR3: CASSAWTGDRVDRYTF. DNA of the CDR3: TGTGCCAGCAGTGCTTGGACCGGGGACAGGGTCGATCGCTACACCTTC.

The chain is built from TRBV13 and TRBJ2-3; 11 bases fit TRBD2. Germline V lookup: CDR1 PRHDT, CDR2 FYEKMQ (reference sequence). Losses at the gene ends were 0 bases for V and 3 bases for J; bases not matched to a gene: 2. This CDR3 contains 16 residues. CDR3 coding DNA: TGTGCCAGCAGCTTAGGCTTAGCGGGAGGGACAGATACGCAGTATTTT. Protein product: CASSLGLAGGTDTQYF.

The chain links TRBV9 to TRBJ2-7; no definite D call. V was trimmed by 2 bases and J by 5 bases, leaving 17 bases between them. This CDR3 has 15 residues. Germline CDR1 SGDLS, CDR2 YYNGEE. CDR3 sequence (DNA): TGTGCCAGCAGCGTCCTTGGGGAACAGAAGGACGAGCAGTACTTC. Protein: CASSVLGEQKDEQYF.

The chain couples TRBV2 to TRBJ1-1, with D unresolved. The length of the CDR3 is 15 residues. Trimming cost V 2 bases and J 7 bases, with 17 bases left between them. Germline V gene lookup returns CDR1 SNHLY and CDR2 FYNNEI. The CDR3, as DNA: TGTGCCAGCAGTGAAACTCCGGGCGGGGAGATTGAAGCTTTCTTT. Its translation: CASSETPGGEIEAFF.

The chain uses TRBV28 and TRBJ1-2; a weak D match, TRBD1 (5 bases). Between the trimmed V and J ends, which lost 2 bases and 4 bases, there was a span of 14 bases. This CDR3 has 15 amino acids. Germline V CDR1 and CDR2: MDHEN, SYDVKM. DNA for the CDR3: TGTGCCAGCAGTTTACTACTAGGGGACTTCTATGGCTACACCTTC. This sequence encodes CASSLLLGDFYGYTF.

The J gene is TRBJ2-3, the V gene TRBV2, with 9 bases identical to TRBD1. This CDR3 comprises 14 residues. Per germline, CDR1 SNHLY and CDR2 FYNNEI. The ends lost 7 bases at V and 4 bases at J; junction bases unmatched: 6. The chain's CDR3 is CASILDRGADTQYF. In DNA form, the CDR3 reads TGTGCCAGCATCTTAGACAGGGGGGCAGATACGCAGTATTTT.

The gene calls are TRBV9 and TRBJ1-4; no clear D gene. CDR1 is SGDLS and CDR2 is YYNGEE in the germline V gene. Trimming cost V 3 bases and J 2 bases, with 2 bases left between them. The CDR3 runs 12 residues. The CDR3 sequence: CASSDTNEKLFF. Here the CDR3 DNA reads TGTGCCAGCAGCGACACTAATGAAAAACTGTTTTTT.

The chain employs TRBV7-6 and TRBJ2-7; 9 nucleotides line up with TRBD2. This CDR3 comprises 16 residues. The V and J ends lost 1 base and 5 bases, in that order; junction bases with no gene match: 9. Germline V gene data show CDR1 as SGHVS and CDR2 as FNYEAQ. The CDR3 loop is CASSLESAGGNNEQYF. CDR3 coding DNA: TGTGCCAGCAGCTTAGAGTCGGCGGGGGGGAACAACGAGCAGTACTTC. The whole variable domain, filled in from reference TRBV7-6 and TRBJ2-7, reads GAGVSQSPRYKVTKRGQDVALRCDPISGHVSLYWYRQALGQGPEFLTYFNYEAQQDKSGLPNDRFSAERPEGSISTLTIQRTEQRDSAMYRCASSLESAGGNNEQYFGPGTRLTVT.